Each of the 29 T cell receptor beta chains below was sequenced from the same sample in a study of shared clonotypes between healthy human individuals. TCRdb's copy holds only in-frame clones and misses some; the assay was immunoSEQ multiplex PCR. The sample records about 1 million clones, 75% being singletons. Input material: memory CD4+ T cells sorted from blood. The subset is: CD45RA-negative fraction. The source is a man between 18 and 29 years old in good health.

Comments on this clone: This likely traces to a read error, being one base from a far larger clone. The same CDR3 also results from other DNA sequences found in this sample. The CDR3 coding sequence is TGTGCTAGCAGCTTTGGGACAGGGTCGGGGACTCAGTACTTC. Translated, it gives CASSFGTGSGTQYF. The rearrangement joins TRBV11-2 to TRBJ2-5; 9 bases fit TRBD1. Germline lookup yields CDR1 SGHAT and CDR2 FQNNGV. This CDR3 has 14 amino acids.

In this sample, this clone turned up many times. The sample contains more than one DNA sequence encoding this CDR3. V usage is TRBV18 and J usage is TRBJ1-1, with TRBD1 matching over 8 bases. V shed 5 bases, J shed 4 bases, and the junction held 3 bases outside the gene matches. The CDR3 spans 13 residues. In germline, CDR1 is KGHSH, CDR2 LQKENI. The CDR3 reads CASSGTGGTEAFF. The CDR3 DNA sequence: TGTGCCAGCTCAGGGACAGGCGGCACTGAAGCTTTCTTT.

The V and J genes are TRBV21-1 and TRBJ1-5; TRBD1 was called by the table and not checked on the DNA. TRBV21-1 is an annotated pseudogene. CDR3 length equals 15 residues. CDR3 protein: CASSTQGTGNQPQHF. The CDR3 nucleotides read TGTGCCAGCAGCACACAGGGAACGGGCAATCAGCCCCAGCATTTT.

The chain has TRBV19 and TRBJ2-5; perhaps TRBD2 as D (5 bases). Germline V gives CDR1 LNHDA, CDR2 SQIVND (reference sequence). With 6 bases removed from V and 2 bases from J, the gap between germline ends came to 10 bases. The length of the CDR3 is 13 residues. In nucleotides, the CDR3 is TGTGCCAGTAGGCGACCGGGACAAGAGACCCAGTACTTC. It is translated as CASRRPGQETQYF. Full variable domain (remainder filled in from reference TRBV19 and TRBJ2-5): DGGITQSPKYLFRKEGQNVTLSCEQNLNHDAMYWYRQDPGQGLRLIYYSQIVNDFQKGDIAEGYSVSREKKESFPLTVTSAQKNPTAFYLCASRRPGQETQYFGPGTRLLVL.

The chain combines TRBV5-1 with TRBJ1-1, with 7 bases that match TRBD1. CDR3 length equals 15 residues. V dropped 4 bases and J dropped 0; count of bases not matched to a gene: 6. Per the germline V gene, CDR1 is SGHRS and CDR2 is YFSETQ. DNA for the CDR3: TGCGCCAGCAGCGCCATACAGGGGATGAACACTGAAGCTTTCTTT. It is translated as CASSAIQGMNTEAFF.

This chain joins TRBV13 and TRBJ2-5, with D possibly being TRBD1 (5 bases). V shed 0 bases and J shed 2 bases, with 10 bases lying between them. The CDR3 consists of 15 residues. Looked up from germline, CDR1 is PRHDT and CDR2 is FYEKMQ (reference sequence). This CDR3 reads CASSLGWTRQETQYF. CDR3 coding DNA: TGTGCCAGCAGCTTAGGCTGGACAAGACAAGAGACCCAGTACTTC.

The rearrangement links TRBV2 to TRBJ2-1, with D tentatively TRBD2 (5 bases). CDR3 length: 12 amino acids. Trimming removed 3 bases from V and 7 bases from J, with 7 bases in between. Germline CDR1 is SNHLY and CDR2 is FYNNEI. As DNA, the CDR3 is TGTGCCAGCAGTGAGCCGGGGAATGAGCAGTTCTTC. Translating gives CASSEPGNEQFF.

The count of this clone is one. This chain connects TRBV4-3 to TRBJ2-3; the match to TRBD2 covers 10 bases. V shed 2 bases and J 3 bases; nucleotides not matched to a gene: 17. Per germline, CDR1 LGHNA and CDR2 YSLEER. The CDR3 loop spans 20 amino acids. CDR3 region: CASSQIGLAVPSGRTDTQYF. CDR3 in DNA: TGCGCCAGCAGCCAAATAGGACTAGCGGTCCCCTCCGGGAGGACAGATACGCAGTATTTT.

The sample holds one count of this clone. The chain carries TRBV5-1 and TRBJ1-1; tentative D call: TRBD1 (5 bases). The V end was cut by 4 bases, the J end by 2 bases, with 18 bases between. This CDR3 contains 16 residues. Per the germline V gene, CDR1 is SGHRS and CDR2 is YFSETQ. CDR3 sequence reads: CASSTQLGTPNTEAFF. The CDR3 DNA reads TGCGCCAGCAGCACGCAACTAGGGACGCCTAACACTGAAGCTTTCTTT.

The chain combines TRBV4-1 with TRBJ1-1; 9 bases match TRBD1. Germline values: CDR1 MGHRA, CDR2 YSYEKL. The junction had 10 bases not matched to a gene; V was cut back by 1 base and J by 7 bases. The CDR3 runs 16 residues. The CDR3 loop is CASSQVTGTGIIEAFF. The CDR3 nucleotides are TGCGCCAGCAGCCAAGTAACCGGGACAGGGATAATTGAAGCTTTCTTT.

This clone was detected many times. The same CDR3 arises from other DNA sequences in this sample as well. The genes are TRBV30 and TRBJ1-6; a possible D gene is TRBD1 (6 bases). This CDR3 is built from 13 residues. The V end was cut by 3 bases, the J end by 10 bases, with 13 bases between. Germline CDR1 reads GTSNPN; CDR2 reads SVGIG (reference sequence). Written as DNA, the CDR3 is TGTGCCTGGAGACCCCAGACAGGATCACCCCTCCACTTT. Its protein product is CAWRPQTGSPLHF. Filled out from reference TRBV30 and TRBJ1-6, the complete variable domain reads SQTIHQWPATLVQPVGSPLSLECTVEGTSNPNLYWYRQAAGRGLQLLFYSVGIGQISSEVPQNLSASRPQDRQFILSSKKLLLSDSGFYLCAWRPQTGSPLHFGNGTRLTVT.

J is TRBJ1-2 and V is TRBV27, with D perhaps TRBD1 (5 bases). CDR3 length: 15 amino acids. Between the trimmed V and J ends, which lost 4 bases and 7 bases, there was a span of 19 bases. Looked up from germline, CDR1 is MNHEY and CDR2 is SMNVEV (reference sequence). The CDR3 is CASSSTPGLGGGYTF. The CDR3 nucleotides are TGTGCCAGCAGTTCTACCCCGGGACTAGGAGGTGGCTACACCTTC.

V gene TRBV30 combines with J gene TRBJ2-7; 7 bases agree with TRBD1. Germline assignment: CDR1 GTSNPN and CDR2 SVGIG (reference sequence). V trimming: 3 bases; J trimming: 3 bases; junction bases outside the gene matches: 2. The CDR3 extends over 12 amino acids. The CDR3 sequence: CAWRAGGYEQYF. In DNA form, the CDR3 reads TGTGCCTGGAGGGCAGGGGGCTACGAGCAGTACTTC.

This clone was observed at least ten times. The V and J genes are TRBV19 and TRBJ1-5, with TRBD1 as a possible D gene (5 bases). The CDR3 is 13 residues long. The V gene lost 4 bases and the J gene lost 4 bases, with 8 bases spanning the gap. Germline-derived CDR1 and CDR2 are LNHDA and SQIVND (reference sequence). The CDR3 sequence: CASSRQWNQPQHF. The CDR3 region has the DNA TGTGCCAGTAGTAGACAGTGGAATCAGCCCCAGCATTTT. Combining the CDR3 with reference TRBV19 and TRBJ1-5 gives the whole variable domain DGGITQSPKYLFRKEGQNVTLSCEQNLNHDAMYWYRQDPGQGLRLIYYSQIVNDFQKGDIAEGYSVSREKKESFPLTVTSAQKNPTAFYLCASSRQWNQPQHFGDGTRLSIL.

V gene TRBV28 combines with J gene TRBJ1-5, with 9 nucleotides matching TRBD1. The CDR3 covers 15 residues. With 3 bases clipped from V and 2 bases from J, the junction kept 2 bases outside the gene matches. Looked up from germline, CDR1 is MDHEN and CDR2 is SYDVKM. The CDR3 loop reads CASSLGDRGNQPQHF. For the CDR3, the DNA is TGTGCCAGCAGTTTGGGGGACAGGGGCAATCAGCCCCAGCATTTT.

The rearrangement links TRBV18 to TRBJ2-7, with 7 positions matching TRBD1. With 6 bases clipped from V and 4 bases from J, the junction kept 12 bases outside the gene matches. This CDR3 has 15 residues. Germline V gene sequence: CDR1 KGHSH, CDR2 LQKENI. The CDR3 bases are TGTGCCAGCTCTAGAGAGACAGGGCCTGCGTACGAGCAGTACTTC. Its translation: CASSRETGPAYEQYF.

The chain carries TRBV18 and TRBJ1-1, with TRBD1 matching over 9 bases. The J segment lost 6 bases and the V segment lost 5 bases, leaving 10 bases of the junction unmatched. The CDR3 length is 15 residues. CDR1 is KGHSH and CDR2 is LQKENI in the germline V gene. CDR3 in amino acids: CASSVDRGWSAEAFF. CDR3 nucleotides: TGTGCCAGCTCAGTGGACAGGGGATGGAGCGCTGAAGCTTTCTTT.

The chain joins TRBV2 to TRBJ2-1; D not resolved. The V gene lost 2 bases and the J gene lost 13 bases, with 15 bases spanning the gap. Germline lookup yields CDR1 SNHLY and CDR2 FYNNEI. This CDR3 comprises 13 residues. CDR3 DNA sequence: TGTGCCAGCAGTGAACGACTCGGCCCGCATCAGTTCTTC. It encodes CASSERLGPHQFF.

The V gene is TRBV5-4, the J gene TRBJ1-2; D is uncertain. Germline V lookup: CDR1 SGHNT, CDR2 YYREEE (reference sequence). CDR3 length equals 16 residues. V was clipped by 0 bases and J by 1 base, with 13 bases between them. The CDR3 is CASSLGQALDNYGYTF. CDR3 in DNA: TGTGCCAGCAGCTTGGGGCAGGCCCTAGATAACTATGGCTACACCTTC.

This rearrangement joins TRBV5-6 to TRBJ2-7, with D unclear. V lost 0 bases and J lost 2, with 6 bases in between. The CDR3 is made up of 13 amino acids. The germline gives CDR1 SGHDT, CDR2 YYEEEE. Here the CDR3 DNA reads TGTGCCAGCAGCTTGGACAGAGCCTACGAGCAGTACTTC. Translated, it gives CASSLDRAYEQYF.

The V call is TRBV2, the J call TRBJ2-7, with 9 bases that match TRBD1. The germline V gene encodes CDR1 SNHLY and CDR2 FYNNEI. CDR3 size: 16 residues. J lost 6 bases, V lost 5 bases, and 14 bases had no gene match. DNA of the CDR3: TGTGCCAGCAGTTTACGTGGGACAGGGAGTCTAGGCGAGCAGTACTTC. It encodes CASSLRGTGSLGEQYF. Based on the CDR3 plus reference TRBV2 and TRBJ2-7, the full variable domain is EPEVTQTPSHQVTQMGQEVILRCVPISNHLYFYWYRQILGQKVEFLVSFYNNEISEKSEIFDDQFSVERPDGSNFTLKIRSTKLEDSAMYFCASSLRGTGSLGEQYFGPGTRLTVT.

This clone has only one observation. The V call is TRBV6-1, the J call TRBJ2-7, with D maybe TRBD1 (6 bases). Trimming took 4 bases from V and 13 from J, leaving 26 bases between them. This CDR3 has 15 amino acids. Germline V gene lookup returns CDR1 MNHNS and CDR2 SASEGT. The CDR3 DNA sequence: TGTGCCAGCAGTGTGGATCAGACTATCCCCCCCGGGACATACTTC. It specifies CASSVDQTIPPGTYF.

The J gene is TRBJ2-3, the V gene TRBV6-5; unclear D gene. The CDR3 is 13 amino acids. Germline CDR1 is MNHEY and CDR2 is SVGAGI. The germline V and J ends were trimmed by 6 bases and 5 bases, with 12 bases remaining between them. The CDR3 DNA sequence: TGTGCCAGCAGCCCAACAGTGCAAGATACGCAGTATTTT. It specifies CASSPTVQDTQYF.

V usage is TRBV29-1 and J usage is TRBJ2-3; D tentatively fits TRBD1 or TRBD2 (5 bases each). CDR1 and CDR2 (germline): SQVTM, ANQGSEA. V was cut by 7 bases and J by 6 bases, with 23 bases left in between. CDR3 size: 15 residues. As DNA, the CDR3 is TGCAGCGCGATGGTGGTTGGGACGGAAGGGGATACGCAGTATTTT. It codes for CSAMVVGTEGDTQYF.

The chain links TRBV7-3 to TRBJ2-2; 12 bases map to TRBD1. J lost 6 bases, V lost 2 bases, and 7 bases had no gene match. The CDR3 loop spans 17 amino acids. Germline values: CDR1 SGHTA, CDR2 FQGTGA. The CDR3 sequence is CASSLDGTGGVSGELFF. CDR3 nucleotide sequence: TGTGCCAGCAGCTTAGACGGGACAGGGGGCGTTTCCGGGGAGCTGTTTTTT.

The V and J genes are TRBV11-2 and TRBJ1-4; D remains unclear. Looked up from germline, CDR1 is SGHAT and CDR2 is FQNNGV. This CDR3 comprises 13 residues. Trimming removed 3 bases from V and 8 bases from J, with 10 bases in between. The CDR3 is CASSFQIGEKLFF. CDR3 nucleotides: TGTGCCAGCAGCTTTCAGATAGGCGAAAAACTGTTTTTT.

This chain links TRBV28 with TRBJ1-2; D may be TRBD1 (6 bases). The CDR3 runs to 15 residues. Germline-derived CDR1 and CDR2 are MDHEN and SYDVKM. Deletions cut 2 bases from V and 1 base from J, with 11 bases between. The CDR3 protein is CASSLPDRYNYGYTF. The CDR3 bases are TGTGCCAGCAGTTTACCAGACAGGTATAACTATGGCTACACCTTC.

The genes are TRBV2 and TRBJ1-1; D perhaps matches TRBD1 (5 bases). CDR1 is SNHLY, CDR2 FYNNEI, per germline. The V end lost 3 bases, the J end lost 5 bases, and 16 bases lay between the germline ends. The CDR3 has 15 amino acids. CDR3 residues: CASSEGEGGRTEAFF. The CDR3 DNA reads TGTGCCAGCAGTGAGGGGGAGGGTGGGCGAACTGAAGCTTTCTTT.

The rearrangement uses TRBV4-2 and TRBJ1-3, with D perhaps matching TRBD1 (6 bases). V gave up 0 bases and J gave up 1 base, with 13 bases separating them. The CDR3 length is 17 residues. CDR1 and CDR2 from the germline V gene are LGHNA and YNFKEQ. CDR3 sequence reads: CASSQDRGGPSGNTIYF. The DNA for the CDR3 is TGTGCCAGCAGCCAAGATCGGGGGGGGCCGTCTGGAAACACCATATATTTT.